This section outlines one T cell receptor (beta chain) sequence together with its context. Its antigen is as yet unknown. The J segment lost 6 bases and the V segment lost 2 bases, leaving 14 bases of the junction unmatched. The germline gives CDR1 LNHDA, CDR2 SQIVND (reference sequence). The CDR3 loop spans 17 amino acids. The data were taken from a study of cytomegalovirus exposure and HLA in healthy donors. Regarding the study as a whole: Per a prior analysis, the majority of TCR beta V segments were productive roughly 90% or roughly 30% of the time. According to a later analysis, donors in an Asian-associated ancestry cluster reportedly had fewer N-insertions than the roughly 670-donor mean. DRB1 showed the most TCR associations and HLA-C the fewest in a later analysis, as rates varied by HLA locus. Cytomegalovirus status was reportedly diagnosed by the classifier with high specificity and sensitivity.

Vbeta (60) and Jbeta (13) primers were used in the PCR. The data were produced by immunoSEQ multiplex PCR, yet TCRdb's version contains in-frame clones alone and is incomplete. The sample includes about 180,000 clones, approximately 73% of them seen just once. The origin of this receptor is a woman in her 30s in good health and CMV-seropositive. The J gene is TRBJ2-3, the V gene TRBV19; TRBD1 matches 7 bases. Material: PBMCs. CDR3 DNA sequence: TGTGCCAGTAGTATATACGGGACAGTCGGGACCGGGGATACGCAGTATTTT. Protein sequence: CASSIYGTVGTGDTQYF.